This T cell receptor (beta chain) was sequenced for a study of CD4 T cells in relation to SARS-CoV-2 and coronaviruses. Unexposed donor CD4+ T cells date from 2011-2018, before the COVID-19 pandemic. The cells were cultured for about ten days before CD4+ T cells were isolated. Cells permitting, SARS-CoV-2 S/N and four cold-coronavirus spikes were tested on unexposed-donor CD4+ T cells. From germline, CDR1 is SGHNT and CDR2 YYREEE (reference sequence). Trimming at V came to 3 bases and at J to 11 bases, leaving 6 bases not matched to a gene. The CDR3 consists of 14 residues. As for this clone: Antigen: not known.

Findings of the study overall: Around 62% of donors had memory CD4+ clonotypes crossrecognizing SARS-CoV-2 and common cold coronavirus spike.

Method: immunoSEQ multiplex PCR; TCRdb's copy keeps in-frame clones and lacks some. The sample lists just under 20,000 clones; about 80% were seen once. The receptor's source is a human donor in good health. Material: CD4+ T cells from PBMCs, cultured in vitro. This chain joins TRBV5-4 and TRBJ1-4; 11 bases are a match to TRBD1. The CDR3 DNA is TGTGCCAGCAGCTACGGGACAGGGGGTAATAAACTGTTTTTT. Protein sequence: CASSYGTGGNKLFF. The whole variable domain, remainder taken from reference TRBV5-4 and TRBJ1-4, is ETGVTQSPTHLIKTRGQQVTLRCSSQSGHNTVSWYQQALGQGPQFIFQYYREEENGRGNFPPRFSGLQFPNYSSELNVNALELDDSALYLCASSYGTGGNKLFFGSGTQLSVL.